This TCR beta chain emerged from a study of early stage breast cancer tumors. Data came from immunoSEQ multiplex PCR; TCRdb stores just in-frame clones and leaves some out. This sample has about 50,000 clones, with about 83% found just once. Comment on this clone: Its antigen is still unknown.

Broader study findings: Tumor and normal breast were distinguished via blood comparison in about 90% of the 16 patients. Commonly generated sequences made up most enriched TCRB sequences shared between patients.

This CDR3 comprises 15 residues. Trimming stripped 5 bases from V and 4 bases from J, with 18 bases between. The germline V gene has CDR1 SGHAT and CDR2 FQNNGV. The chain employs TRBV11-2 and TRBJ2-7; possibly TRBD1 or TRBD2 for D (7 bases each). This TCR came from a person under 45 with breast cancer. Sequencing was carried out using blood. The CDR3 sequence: CASSSGAGGGYEQYF. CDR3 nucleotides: TGTGCCAGCAGCAGCGGGGCAGGGGGAGGGTACGAGCAGTACTTC.